This TCR beta chain was documented in a study of blood T cell repertoires in COVID-19. Study overall: Some COVID-19 samples were acute and others convalescent; all came from the United States, Italy and Spain.

Per the study methods: Estimates of nucleated cell counts were drawn from the amplification of reference gene primers. Libraries were prepared by immunoSEQ multiplex PCR; TCRdb keeps only in-frame clonotypes and omits some of them. V, J and clone size were drawn from that table, and D and trimming were deduced from the DNA. The data contain more than 250,000 clones, 88% of them singletons. This CDR3 has 15 residues. Germline CDR1 is SNHLY and CDR2 is FYNNEI. The trim removed 5 bases at V and 7 bases at J, leaving 11 bases unmatched. The sequencing input was peripheral blood. The chain combines TRBV2 with TRBJ2-5; 9 bases are shared with TRBD2. The TCR was taken from a human donor in a cohort sampled during active COVID-19. The CDR3 DNA follows: TGTGCCAGCAGTCCCTTTAGCGGGAGAGAGGGGACCCAGTACTTC. Translated, it gives CASSPFSGREGTQYF.